The rows below give T cell receptor beta chains drawn from one sample of a study. TCRdb passed the 5' RACE reads through MiXCR, listing each CDR3 protein once. Counted here are approximately 50,000 distinct CDR3 sequences, roughly 28% occurring once; the ten biggest clones make up approximately 2.2%. The sequencing input was tumor-infiltrating Tregs sorted from the breast tumor. The receptors come from a female donor with breast cancer. Each CDR3 is given with its conserved first and last residue. A D gene is named only where the DNA matches it firmly. Clone size appears in some rows only: once, few, many, or a class for an expanded clone.

v_call	clone_size	j_call	d_call	cdr3_nt	cdr3_aa
TRBV11-3	few	TRBJ2-7	.	TGTGCCAGCAGCTTAGGGCCAGCGCACGAGCAGTACTTC	CASSLGPAHEQYF
TRBV9	.	TRBJ1-4	TRBD1	TGTGCCAGCACCCCAGGGACAGGGGATGAAAAACTGTTTTTT	CASTPGTGDEKLFF
TRBV29-1	few	TRBJ2-1	TRBD2	TGCAGCGTTTGTCGGGACTATTACTTTACAGAGCAGTTCTTC	CSVCRDYYFTEQFF
TRBV5-4	.	TRBJ1-1	TRBD1	TGTGCCAGCAGCTCCGGACAGGGCCTGAACACTGAAGCTTTCTTT	CASSSGQGLNTEAFF
TRBV7-3	many	TRBJ1-1	.	TGTGCCAGCAGCCATCAGGGTAGGGTGAACACTGAAGCTTTCTTT	CASSHQGRVNTEAFF
TRBV7-9	.	TRBJ2-3	TRBD2	TGTGCCAGCAGCCCGAGCGGGGGGGCCGAGGGGCAGTATTTT	CASSPSGGAEGQYF
TRBV6-5	many	TRBJ1-6	.	TGTGCCAGCAGCCAGGGGAATTCACCCCTCCACTTT	CASSQGNSPLHF
TRBV7-2	many	TRBJ2-5	TRBD2	TGTGCCAGCAGCTTAGAAGCGGGAGAGGAGACCCAGTACTTC	CASSLEAGEETQYF
TRBV2	.	TRBJ2-1	.	TGTGCCAGCAGCAAGCCTCCGGGACACTTTTCCTACAATGAGCAGTTCTTC	CASSKPPGHFSYNEQFF
TRBV5-1	.	TRBJ1-1	.	TGCGCCAGCAGCTCCCCGTTACAGGGCGCTCATATGAACACTGAAGCTTTCTTT	CASSSPLQGAHMNTEAFF
TRBV3-1	.	TRBJ2-7	.	TGTGCCAGCAGCCAGGCTCGGGGTCCCTACGAGCAGTACTTC	CASSQARGPYEQYF
TRBV4-3	few	TRBJ2-3	.	TGCGCCAGCAGCCCCCTGAGTAGAGCAGATACGCAGTATTTT	CASSPLSRADTQYF
TRBV24-1	few	TRBJ2-2	TRBD1	TGTGCCACCAGTGCTCCGGACAGGGGACAAACCGGGGAGCTGTTTTTT	CATSAPDRGQTGELFF
TRBV5-1	few	TRBJ1-5	.	TGCGCCAGCAGACCGGACGAAAATCAGCCCCAGCATTTT	CASRPDENQPQHF
TRBV20-1	many	TRBJ2-5	.	TGCAGTGCTAGGGGGGACTCTAAAGAGACCCAGTACTTC	CSARGDSKETQYF
TRBV7-9	many	TRBJ2-5	TRBD1	TGTGCCATCCTAACTCCAGGGGGCCAGTACTTC	CAILTPGGQYF
TRBV6-1	.	TRBJ1-5	TRBD1	TGTGCCAGCAGTGTCCGAGACAGGGGACCGGGGCCCCAGCATTTT	CASSVRDRGPGPQHF
TRBV29-1	few	TRBJ1-2	TRBD1	TGCAGCGTTCGGGACAGGGGAGAGGAGGGCTACACCTTC	CSVRDRGEEGYTF
TRBV29-1	.	TRBJ2-2	TRBD2	TGCAGCGTAGCCGGGACTAGCAAAAGAACCGGGGAGCTGTTTTTT	CSVAGTSKRTGELFF
TRBV6-5	few	TRBJ2-1	TRBD2	TGTGCCAGCAGTTCGCAAATTGGGACTAGCGGGGCCAATGAGCAGTTCTTC	CASSSQIGTSGANEQFF
TRBV5-1	.	TRBJ1-1	.	TGCGCCAGCAGCTTGACCAACACGAACACTGAAGCTTTCTTT	CASSLTNTNTEAFF
TRBV29-1	many	TRBJ2-5	.	TGCAGCGTTGGCCTAAGAGGAGAGACCCAGTACTTC	CSVGLRGETQYF
TRBV7-3	.	TRBJ1-1	.	TGTGCCAGCAGCGCAACCCCAGGGGCCATGAACACTGAAGCTTTCTTT	CASSATPGAMNTEAFF
TRBV10-3	many	TRBJ1-1	.	TGTGCCATCAGCGATATAGCGATGAACACTGAAGCTTTCTTT	CAISDIAMNTEAFF
TRBV20-1	.	TRBJ1-2	.	TGCAGTACTAGCCCCCCAGACAAATGGGGGTATGGCTACACCTTC	CSTSPPDKWGYGYTF
TRBV4-3	many	TRBJ1-3	.	TGCGCCAGCAGCCAAGATTCGACAGTGAATTTCTCTGGAAACACCATATATTTT	CASSQDSTVNFSGNTIYF
TRBV20-1	.	TRBJ1-6	.	TGCAGTGCTAGAGCTAGGCAGGGTGGAAATTCACCCCTCCACTTT	CSARARQGGNSPLHF
TRBV5-6	medium-sized	TRBJ2-1	.	TGTGCCAGCAGCTTGGCGGGAGCCATTAATGAGCAGTTCTTC	CASSLAGAINEQFF
TRBV5-1	few	TRBJ2-1	.	TGCGCCAGCAGCTTACGCGTCGGAGATCCCAATGAGCAGTTCTTC	CASSLRVGDPNEQFF
TRBV6-5	.	TRBJ2-2	.	TGTGCCACGAGCCGGGCTAGCACCGGGGAGCTGTTTTTT	CATSRASTGELFF
TRBV9	many	TRBJ2-7	TRBD2	TGTGCCAGCAGCGTAGGGGCGGGAGGGCCGGTGCACGAGCAGTACTTC	CASSVGAGGPVHEQYF
TRBV4-1	many	TRBJ2-5	TRBD2	TGCGCCAGCAGCCAAGATCCGGGAGGGGGGGAGACCCAGTACTTC	CASSQDPGGGETQYF
TRBV6-2/TRBV6-3	.	TRBJ2-3	.	TGTGCCAGCAGTTACCGTCGTGACATCACAGATACGCAGTATTTT	CASSYRRDITDTQYF
TRBV29-1	medium-sized	TRBJ1-1	.	TGCAGCGCCCGGAGCCCCGGGGGGAACACTGAAGCTTTCTTT	CSARSPGGNTEAFF
TRBV20-1	many	TRBJ2-2	.	TGCAGTGCTAGAGATCTCAGAGCCCACACCGGGGAGCTGTTTTTT	CSARDLRAHTGELFF
TRBV28	.	TRBJ1-1	.	TGTGCCAGCAGGGTAACGGGGGACTTGAACACTGAAGCTTTCTTT	CASRVTGDLNTEAFF
TRBV6-1	many	TRBJ2-5	TRBD2	TGTGCCAGCAGCAGAAGCGGGGGGGTGCAGGAGACCCAGTACTTC	CASSRSGGVQETQYF
TRBV15	once	TRBJ1-4	.	TGTGCCACCAGCGGCAGAACGGCTAATGAAAAACTGTTTTTT	CATSGRTANEKLFF
TRBV6-1	.	TRBJ2-7	TRBD1	TGTGCCAGCAGTGCGGGACAGCCCTACGAGCAGTACTTC	CASSAGQPYEQYF
TRBV6-2/TRBV6-3	.	TRBJ2-7	.	TGTGCCAGCAGTCTCGGACGGAGCCACGAGCAATACTTC	CASSLGRSHEQYF
TRBV19	few	TRBJ2-3	.	TGTGCCAGTAGTATAGATAGGGATACGCAGTATTTT	CASSIDRDTQYF
TRBV5-1	many	TRBJ2-3	TRBD1	TGCGCCAGCAGATTGCAGGGGGCCGGAGATACGCAGTATTTT	CASRLQGAGDTQYF
TRBV2	.	TRBJ2-7	.	TGTGCCAGCACCGAGAGCTCCCTAGTTCCCGAGCAGTACTTC	CASTESSLVPEQYF
TRBV2	few	TRBJ1-4	.	TGTGCCAGTTCAGACAATGAAAAACTGTTTTTT	CASSDNEKLFF
TRBV20-1	.	TRBJ2-2	TRBD2	TGCAGTGCTAGACCCGGGACTAGCGGGGGGACGGGGGAGCTGTTTTTT	CSARPGTSGGTGELFF